The present entry profiles one TCR beta chain with its context. Germline assignment: CDR1 MNHEY and CDR2 SVGAGI. Trimming left V 6 bases short and J 3 bases short, with 15 bases between. This CDR3 has 14 amino acids. This sample is drawn from a study of blood T cell repertoires in COVID-19. Study information: Researchers got acute and convalescent COVID-19 samples from the United States, Italy and Spain. Sources were T cells, B-cell-depleted T cells, or PBMCs; the material itself was cDNA or gDNA.

Original handling: Nucleated cell counts were estimated from reference gene primer amplification. Clones were read by immunoSEQ multiplex PCR, and TCRdb kept only the in-frame ones, dropping some. From that table come the V and J calls and clone size; the DNA was used to work out D and trimming. The sample shows 150,000 to 200,000 clones, around 85% of them seen only once. During active infection, Seattle patients enrolled and were then monitored through disease. This rearrangement joins TRBV6-5 to TRBJ2-7; TRBD2 might be the D (5 bases). The sample was peripheral blood. The TCR was taken from a man between 60 and 75 years old with COVID-19, enrolled during active disease. CDR3 residues: CASSPQSGFYEQYF. In DNA form, the CDR3 reads TGTGCCAGCAGCCCCCAAAGCGGCTTCTACGAGCAGTACTTC.